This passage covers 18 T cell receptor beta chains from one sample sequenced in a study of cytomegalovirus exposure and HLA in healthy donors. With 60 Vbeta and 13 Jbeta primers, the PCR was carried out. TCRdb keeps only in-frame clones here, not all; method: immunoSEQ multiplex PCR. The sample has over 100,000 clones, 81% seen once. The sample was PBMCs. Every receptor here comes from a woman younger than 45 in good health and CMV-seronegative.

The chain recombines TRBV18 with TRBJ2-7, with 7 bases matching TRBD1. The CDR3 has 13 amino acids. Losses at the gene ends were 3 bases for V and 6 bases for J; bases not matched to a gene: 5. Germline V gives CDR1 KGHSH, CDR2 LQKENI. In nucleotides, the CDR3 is TGTGCCAGCTCACCGCCACAGGGGTTCGAGCAGTACTTC. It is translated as CASSPPQGFEQYF. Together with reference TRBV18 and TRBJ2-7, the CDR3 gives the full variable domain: NAGVMQNPRHLVRRRGQEARLRCSPMKGHSHVYWYRQLPEEGLKFMVYLQKENIIDESGMPKERFSAEFPKEGPSILRIQQVVRGDSAAYFCASSPPQGFEQYFGPGTRLTVT.

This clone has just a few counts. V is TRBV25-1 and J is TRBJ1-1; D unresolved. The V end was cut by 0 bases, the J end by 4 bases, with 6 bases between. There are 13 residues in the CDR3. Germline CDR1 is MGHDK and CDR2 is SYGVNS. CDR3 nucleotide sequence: TGTGCCAGCAGTGAATATAGAGGCACTGAAGCTTTCTTT. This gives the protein CASSEYRGTEAFF. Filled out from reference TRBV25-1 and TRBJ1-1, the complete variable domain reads EADIYQTPRYLVIGTGKKITLECSQTMGHDKMYWYQQDPGMELHLIHYSYGVNSTEKGDLSSESTVSRIRTEHFPLTLESARPSHTSQYLCASSEYRGTEAFFGQGTRLTVV.

CDR3 sequence reads: CASSQLTGELFF. CDR3 sequence (DNA): TGTGCCAGCAGCCAACTAACCGGGGAGCTGTTTTTT. The chain uses TRBV11-2 and TRBJ2-2; D is unclear. The CDR3 contains 12 residues. V lost 5 bases to trimming and J lost 5 bases, with 6 bases between them. Germline V gene sequence: CDR1 SGHAT, CDR2 FQNNGV.

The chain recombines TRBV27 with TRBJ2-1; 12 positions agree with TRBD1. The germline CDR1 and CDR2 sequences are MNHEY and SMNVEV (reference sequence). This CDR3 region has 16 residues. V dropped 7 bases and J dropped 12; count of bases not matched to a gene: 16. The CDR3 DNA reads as TGTGCCAGCATCCCCATGCCGGGACAGGGGGCTGGAAGGCAGTTCTTC. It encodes CASIPMPGQGAGRQFF.

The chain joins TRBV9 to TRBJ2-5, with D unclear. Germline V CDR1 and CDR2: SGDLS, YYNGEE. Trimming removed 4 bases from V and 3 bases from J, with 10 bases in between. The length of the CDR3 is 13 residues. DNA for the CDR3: TGTGCCAGCAGCCCCGCGGTAGAAGAGACCCAGTACTTC. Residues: CASSPAVEETQYF.

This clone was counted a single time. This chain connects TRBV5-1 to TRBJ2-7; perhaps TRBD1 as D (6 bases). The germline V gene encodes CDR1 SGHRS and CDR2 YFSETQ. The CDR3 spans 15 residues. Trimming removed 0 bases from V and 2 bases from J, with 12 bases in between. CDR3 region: CASSLDPRTAYEQYF. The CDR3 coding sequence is TGCGCCAGCAGCTTGGATCCGCGGACAGCCTACGAGCAGTACTTC.

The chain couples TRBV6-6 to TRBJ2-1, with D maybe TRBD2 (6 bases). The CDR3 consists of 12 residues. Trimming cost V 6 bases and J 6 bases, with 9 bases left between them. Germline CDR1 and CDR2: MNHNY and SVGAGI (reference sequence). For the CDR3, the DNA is TGTGCCAGCAGGGGAGGTGTCAATGAGCAGTTCTTC. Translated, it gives CASRGGVNEQFF.

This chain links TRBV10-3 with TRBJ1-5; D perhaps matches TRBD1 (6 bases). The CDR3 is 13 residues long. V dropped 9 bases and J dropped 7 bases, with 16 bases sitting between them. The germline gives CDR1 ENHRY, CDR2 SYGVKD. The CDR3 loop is CAIGYREGQPQHF. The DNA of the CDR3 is TGTGCCATAGGTTACAGGGAGGGACAGCCCCAGCATTTT.

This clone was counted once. The CDR3 region has the DNA TGTGCCAGAAGCTGGCCCCGGGACATACTACCCTACGAGCAGTACTTC. This sequence encodes CARSWPRDILPYEQYF. The chain links TRBV5-3 to TRBJ2-7; a possible D gene is TRBD1 (6 bases). TRBV5-3 counts as an open reading frame of uncertain function. CDR3 length equals 16 residues. V lost 3 bases and J 2 bases, leaving 18 bases between the germline ends.

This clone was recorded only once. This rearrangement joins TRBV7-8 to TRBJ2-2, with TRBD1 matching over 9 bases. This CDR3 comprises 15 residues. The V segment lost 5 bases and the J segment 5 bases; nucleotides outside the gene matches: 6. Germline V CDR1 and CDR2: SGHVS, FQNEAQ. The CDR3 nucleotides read TGTGCCAGCAGCCCGGGGACAGGGATAACCGGGGAGCTGTTTTTT. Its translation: CASSPGTGITGELFF.

The CDR3 sequence is CSVEAGALNTEAFF. CDR3 sequence (DNA): TGCAGCGTTGAAGCAGGGGCCTTGAACACTGAAGCTTTCTTT. This rearrangement joins TRBV29-1 to TRBJ1-1; perhaps TRBD1 as D (6 bases). V lost 1 base, J lost 0 bases, and 9 bases lay in between. This CDR3 comprises 14 residues. Germline CDR1 reads SQVTM; CDR2 reads ANQGSEA. Combining the CDR3 with reference TRBV29-1 and TRBJ1-1 gives the whole variable domain SAVISQKPSRDICQRGTSLTIQCQVDSQVTMMFWYRQQPGQSLTLIATANQGSEATYESGFVIDKFPISRPNLTFSTLTVSNMSPEDSSIYLCSVEAGALNTEAFFGQGTRLTVV.

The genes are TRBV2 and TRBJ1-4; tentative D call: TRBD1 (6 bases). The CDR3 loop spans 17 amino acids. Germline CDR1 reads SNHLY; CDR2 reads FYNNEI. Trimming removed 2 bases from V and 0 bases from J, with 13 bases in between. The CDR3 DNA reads TGTGCCAGCAGTGAACATCAGGGGAAGGCAACTAATGAAAAACTGTTTTTT. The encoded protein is CASSEHQGKATNEKLFF.

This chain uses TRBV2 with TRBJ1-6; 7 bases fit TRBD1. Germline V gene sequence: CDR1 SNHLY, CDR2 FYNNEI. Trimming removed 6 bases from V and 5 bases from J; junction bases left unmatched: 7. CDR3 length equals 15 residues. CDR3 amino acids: CASRYRQGNNSPLHF. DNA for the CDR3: TGTGCCAGCAGGTACCGACAGGGCAATAATTCACCCCTCCACTTT.

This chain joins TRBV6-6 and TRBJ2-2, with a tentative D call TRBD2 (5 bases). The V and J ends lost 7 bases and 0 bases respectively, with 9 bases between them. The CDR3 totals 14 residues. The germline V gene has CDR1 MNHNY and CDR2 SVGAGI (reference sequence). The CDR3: CASTTRANTGELFF. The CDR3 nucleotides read TGTGCCAGCACGACGCGGGCGAACACCGGGGAGCTGTTTTTT.

Here the CDR3 reads CASSPDSVDTEAFF. The CDR3 DNA sequence: TGTGCCAGCAGTCCTGATAGTGTGGACACTGAAGCTTTCTTT. The chain couples TRBV6-5 to TRBJ1-1, with D unclear. This CDR3 spans 14 amino acids. Germline assignment: CDR1 MNHEY and CDR2 SVGAGI. Trimming shortened V by 5 bases and J by 3 bases, and 13 bases separated the two germline ends.

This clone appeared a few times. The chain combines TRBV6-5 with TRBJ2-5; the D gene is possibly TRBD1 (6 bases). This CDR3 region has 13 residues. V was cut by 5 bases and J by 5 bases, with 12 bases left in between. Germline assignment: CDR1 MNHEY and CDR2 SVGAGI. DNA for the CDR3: TGTGCCAGCAGTCAACAGGGATTCGAGACCCAGTACTTC. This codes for CASSQQGFETQYF.

The CDR3 loop reads CASSDRGREFF. The CDR3 DNA is TGTGCCAGCAGTGACAGGGGTAGAGAGTTCTTC. This chain joins TRBV27 and TRBJ2-1; 8 nucleotides align to TRBD1. V gave up 5 bases and J gave up 14 bases; unmatched junction bases: 5. CDR3 length: 11 amino acids. Looked up from germline, CDR1 is MNHEY and CDR2 is SMNVEV (reference sequence).

CDR3 DNA sequence: TGTGCCAGTAGTACGACCGGGGAGCTGTTTTTT. Amino acids: CASSTTGELFF. This chain uses TRBV19 with TRBJ2-2; D not resolved. Germline values: CDR1 LNHDA, CDR2 SQIVND (reference sequence). V lost 4 bases and J 5 bases, leaving 2 bases between the germline ends. The CDR3 consists of 11 residues.